This T cell receptor (beta chain) was retrieved from a study of blood T cell repertoires in COVID-19. Cohort assignment relied on participant-reported clinical history. The CDR3 spans 14 residues. Trimming removed 4 bases at V and 3 bases at J, with 12 bases between. Per the germline V gene, CDR1 is ENHRY and CDR2 is SYGVKD. The repertoire was sequenced with immunoSEQ multiplex PCR; TCRdb's copy has only in-frame clones and lacks some. The sample consists of approximately 64,000 clones, 85% to 90% of them appearing once. The sequenced sample was PBMCs or T cells enriched from blood (not recorded which). This receptor was obtained from a woman between 40 and 55 years old who had recovered from COVID-19. The rearrangement joins TRBV10-3 to TRBJ1-1; maybe TRBD1 (6 bases). The CDR3 reads CAISVRGTDTEAFF. As DNA, the CDR3 is TGTGCCATCAGTGTCAGGGGCACGGACACTGAAGCTTTCTTT.